The T cell receptor (beta chain) under discussion was sequenced for a study of T cell responses to AZD1222 COVID-19 vaccine. Study-wide points: With dominance at 160-218 and 743-854, vaccine-associated CD4 TCRs spanned spike.

This CDR3 is 14 amino acids long. V was trimmed by 6 bases and J by 2 bases, leaving 13 bases between them. Germline V gene sequence: CDR1 MNHEY, CDR2 SMNVEV (reference sequence). Worth noting for this clone: Its antigen is as yet unknown.

TCRdb's table, derived via immunoSEQ multiplex PCR, lists solely in-frame clones and lacks some. The table includes around 100,000 clones, over 70% detected once. The receptor's source is an adult in good health. The genes are TRBV27 and TRBJ2-5, with D possibly called TRBD1 or TRBD2 (5 bases each). The sequences come from peripheral blood, collected on day 0 of AZD1222 vaccination. The CDR3 here is CASRWSGGQETQYF. The CDR3 DNA follows: TGTGCCAGCAGATGGAGTGGGGGACAAGAGACCCAGTACTTC.